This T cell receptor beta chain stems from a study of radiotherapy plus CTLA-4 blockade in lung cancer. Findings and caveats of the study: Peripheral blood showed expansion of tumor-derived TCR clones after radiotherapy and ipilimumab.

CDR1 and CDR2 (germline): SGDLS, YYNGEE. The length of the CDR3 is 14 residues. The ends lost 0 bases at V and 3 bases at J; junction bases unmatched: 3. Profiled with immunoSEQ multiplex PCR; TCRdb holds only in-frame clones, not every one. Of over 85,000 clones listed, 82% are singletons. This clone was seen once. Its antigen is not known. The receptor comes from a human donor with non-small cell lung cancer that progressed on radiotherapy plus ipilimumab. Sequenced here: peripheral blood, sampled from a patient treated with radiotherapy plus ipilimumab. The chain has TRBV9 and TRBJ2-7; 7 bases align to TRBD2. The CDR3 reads CASSVVASGYEQYF. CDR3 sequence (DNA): TGTGCCAGCAGCGTAGTCGCTAGCGGCTACGAGCAGTACTTC.